This T cell receptor beta chain comes out of a study of OX40 agonist ivuxolimab in advanced cancers. Method: immunoSEQ multiplex PCR; TCRdb's copy keeps in-frame clones and lacks some. The sample includes around 55,000 clones, 65% to 80% of them seen just once. Germline assignment: CDR1 SGHTA and CDR2 FQGNSA. V shed 0 bases and J shed 2 bases, with 4 bases lying between them. This CDR3 is built from 13 residues. The input for sequencing was CD4+ or CD8+ T cells sorted from blood, taken in a trial of the OX40 agonist ivuxolimab. J is TRBJ2-5 and V is TRBV7-2; no clear D gene. The clonotype originates from an adult with an advanced solid tumor such as melanoma, head and neck, liver or kidney cancer. The CDR3 spells CASSLAQQETQYF. The CDR3 DNA sequence: TGTGCCAGCAGCTTAGCTCAACAAGAGACCCAGTACTTC.